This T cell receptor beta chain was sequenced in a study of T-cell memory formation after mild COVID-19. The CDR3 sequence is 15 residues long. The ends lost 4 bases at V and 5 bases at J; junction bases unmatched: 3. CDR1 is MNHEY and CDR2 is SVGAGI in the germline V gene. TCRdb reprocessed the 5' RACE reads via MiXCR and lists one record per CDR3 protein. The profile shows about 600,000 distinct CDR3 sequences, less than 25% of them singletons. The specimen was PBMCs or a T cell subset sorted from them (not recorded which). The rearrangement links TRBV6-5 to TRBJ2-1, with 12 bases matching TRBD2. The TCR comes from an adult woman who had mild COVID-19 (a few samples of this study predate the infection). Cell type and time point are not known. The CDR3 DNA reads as TGTGCCAGCAGTTCTAGCGGGGGGGGTAACAATGAGCAGTTCTTC. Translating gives CASSSSGGGNNEQFF.